This T cell receptor (beta chain) was observed in a study of T cell responses to AZD1222 COVID-19 vaccine. Study-wide findings and caveats: Spike was spanned by vaccine-associated CD4 TCRs, which were dominant at 160-218 and 743-854.

Sequencing used immunoSEQ multiplex PCR; TCRdb keeps in-frame clones, though not all of them. In the table there are about 66,000 clones, about nine tenths of which are singletons. For this clone: Its antigen is not identified.

Trimming removed 1 base from V and 2 bases from J, with 12 bases in between. This CDR3 contains 15 residues. Germline V gene lookup returns CDR1 SGHAT and CDR2 FQNNGV. The specimen comprised peripheral blood, sampled 28 days after the second dose of the MenACWY control vaccine. The V call is TRBV11-2, the J call TRBJ2-7; no reliable D call. This sequence originates from an adult who received the MenACWY meningococcal vaccine as a control. The CDR3 is CASSLGVVQTYEQYF. The CDR3 DNA reads TGTGCCAGCAGCTTAGGAGTTGTACAAACCTACGAGCAGTACTTC.